A few counts support the clone carrying this T cell receptor beta chain. V gave up 7 bases and J gave up 5 bases, with 26 bases separating them. This CDR3 is built from 17 residues. Germline loops: CDR1 SGHTA, CDR2 FQGNSA. At least 7 million PBMCs were isolated per sample. This specimen comes from a study of blood T cells in healthy people across ages. Study-level background: Template-switching capture recovered about one barcoded beta molecule per two T cells.

Primed by a sample-barcoded 5' primer and a J-beta primer mix, a second PCR proceeded for 7 to 11 cycles. With 12 random nucleotides, a template-switch adaptor tagged each individual cDNA molecule. In TCRdb, the 5' RACE reads were re-called with MiXCR into one record per CDR3 protein. This sample has about 930,000 distinct CDR3 sequences; just under 30% occur once, and the top ten carry about a tenth. In addition, the sample was reused for a study of T cells of mothers and their children.

This sequence was found in a woman aged 40 to 49 in good health. The chain links TRBV7-2 to TRBJ2-5, with D perhaps TRBD1 (6 bases). Sequencing was performed on blood. CDR3 sequence: CASTPSGARGVFETQYF. The CDR3 region has the DNA TGTGCCAGCACCCCGTCAGGGGCCAGAGGGGTTTTCGAGACCCAGTACTTC.